This T cell receptor beta chain is from a study of neurological immune-mediated disorders (dated by TCRdb to between 2018 and 2020). With respect to the entire study: The study compared peripheral blood TCR-beta repertoires of HTLV-I-associated myelopathy (HAM/TSP) patients, multiple sclerosis patients and healthy controls using UMI-based sequencing. Alongside PBMC samples, the set of around 99 TCR-beta libraries contained longitudinal samples, technical triplicates, and paired CD4+ and CD8+ T-cell subsets that had been sorted. Each longitudinal HAM/TSP and healthy donor was sampled at 3 time-points spaced at about 3-40 month intervals. The cohort included about 70 subjects: about 15 with HAM/TSP, approximately 35 with multiple sclerosis, and approximately 20 healthy controls. The research as a whole found: Across subjects, expanded clones never shared an identical CDR3 amino acid sequence, which suggests that the TCR-beta repertoires in every group were private. TCR clonal expansion was greatest in HAM/TSP patients and smallest in MS patients, who ranked below even healthy controls.

On this clonotype itself: It has no known antigen specificity. Base qualities are missing; no much larger clone stands one base away.

The CDR3 goes from the cysteine to the phenylalanine over 12 residues. Only CDR3 DNA remains: 36 bases, in frame from the first base. Cut back by 2 bases and 6 bases, the V and J ends lie 8 bases apart. Via the germline V gene, CDR1 is SNHLY and CDR2 FYNNEI. cDNA was synthesized by template-switch 5'RACE using a primer carrying a 10-nucleotide random unique molecular identifier by which each TCR transcript was tagged. Over 160 million TCR-beta sequences, covering 15-18 subjects, were produced in each sequencing run. The RNeasy kit was used for extraction of total RNA. The KAPA Real-time Library Amplification kit was used to amplify TCR-beta VDJ regions with primers targeting the TCR constant region and the 5'RACE anchor. Sample indexes and Illumina adaptors were added in a first PCR, and a second PCR then increased library yield. After Ampure bead purification, the roughly 650 bp TCR product was size-selected on a 2% E-gel SizeSelection system. Before pooling, library quality was assessed on a Bioanalyzer, concentration was determined with Qubit, and library quantification was performed with the Kapa Library Quantification kit. Libraries were sequenced paired-end 2 x 150 bp on an Illumina HiSeq 2500. To increase sequence diversity, roughly 24-32% phiX was spiked into each library pool. In the paper's pipeline: Quality-filtered reads were processed with the UMI-based MiGEC pipeline, and over 75% of raw TCR sequences were removed by the MiGEC pipeline during error correction. IMGT germline references were used for aligning VDJ genes, and each clonotype was defined as a unique CDR3 amino acid sequence together with its V-J genes. Clonal expansion, Shannon diversity, and CDR3 relatedness (CalcPairwiseDistances, ClusterSamples) were evaluated with VDJtools, and phylogenetic trees were built with CLCbio workbench. Expanded clones were defined as having at least 8 unique UMIs, based on coefficient-of-variation modelling across technical triplicates. TCRdb passed the public sequencing reads through fastp at Q25 and MiXCR, retaining productive beta sequences. Under each unique CDR3 protein, matching rows form one entry showing the most common genes and DNA. It is TCRdb's table, rather than the study itself, that gives the V and J calls and clone size. For this sample there are roughly 98,000 distinct CDR3 sequences; around 13% appear just once. The top ten hold about 5% of the sample.

This sample's time point label indicates: longitudinal time-point 2. For unsorted PBMC libraries, 2 million PBMCs were used after storage in RNAlater at -80 degrees C until RNA extraction. Peripheral blood was subjected to Ficoll-Hypaque density gradient centrifugation to isolate PBMCs, which were then cryopreserved in liquid nitrogen. This TCR derives from a female donor with HTLV-1-associated myelopathy (HAM/TSP). Sample: PBMCs. Here the chain combines TRBV2 and TRBJ2-7; TRBD2 is possibly the D segment (6 matching bases). The CDR3 region reads CASSESGVEQYF. At the DNA level, the sequence is TGTGCCAGCAGTGAATCGGGGGTCGAGCAGTACTTC.